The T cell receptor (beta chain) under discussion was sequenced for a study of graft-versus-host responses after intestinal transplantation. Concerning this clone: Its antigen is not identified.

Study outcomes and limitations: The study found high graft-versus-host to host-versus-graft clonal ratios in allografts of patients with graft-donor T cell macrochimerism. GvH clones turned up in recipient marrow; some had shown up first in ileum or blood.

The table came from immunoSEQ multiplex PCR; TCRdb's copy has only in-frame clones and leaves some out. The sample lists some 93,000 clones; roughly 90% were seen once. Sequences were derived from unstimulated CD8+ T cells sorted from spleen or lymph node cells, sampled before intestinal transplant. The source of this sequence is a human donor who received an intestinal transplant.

CDR3 coding DNA: TGCAGCGCCTTCGTCCCGGGACAGGGACCATCGTATCATGGCTACACCTTC. Translated: CSAFVPGQGPSYHGYTF. The V and J genes are TRBV29-1 and TRBJ1-2, with TRBD1 matching 9 bases. The V and J ends lost 7 bases and 6 bases, in that order; junction bases with no gene match: 21. The CDR3 length is 17 residues. The germline V gene encodes CDR1 SQVTM and CDR2 ANQGSEA. The variable domain in full, with the rest retrieved from reference TRBV29-1 and TRBJ1-2, is SAVISQKPSRDICQRGTSLTIQCQVDSQVTMMFWYRQQPGQSLTLIATANQGSEATYESGFVIDKFPISRPNLTFSTLTVSNMSPEDSSIYLCSAFVPGQGPSYHGYTFGSGTRLTVV.